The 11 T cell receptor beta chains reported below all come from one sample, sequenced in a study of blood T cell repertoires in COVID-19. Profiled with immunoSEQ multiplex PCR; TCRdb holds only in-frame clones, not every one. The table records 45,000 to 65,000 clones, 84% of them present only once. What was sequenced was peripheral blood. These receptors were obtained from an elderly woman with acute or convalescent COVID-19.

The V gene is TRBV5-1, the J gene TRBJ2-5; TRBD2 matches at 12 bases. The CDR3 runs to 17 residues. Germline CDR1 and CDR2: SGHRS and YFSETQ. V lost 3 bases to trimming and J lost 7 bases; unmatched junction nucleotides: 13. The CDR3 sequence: CASSWDVTSGGQSTQYF. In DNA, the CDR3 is TGCGCCAGCAGCTGGGATGTAACTAGCGGGGGGCAGTCGACCCAGTACTTC.

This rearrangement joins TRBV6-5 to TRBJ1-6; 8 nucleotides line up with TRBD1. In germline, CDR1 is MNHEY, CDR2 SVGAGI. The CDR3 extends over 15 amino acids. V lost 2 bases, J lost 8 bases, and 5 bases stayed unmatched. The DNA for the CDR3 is TGTGCCAGCAGTTACCGCCCGACAGGGGATTCACCCCTCCACTTT. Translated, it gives CASSYRPTGDSPLHF.

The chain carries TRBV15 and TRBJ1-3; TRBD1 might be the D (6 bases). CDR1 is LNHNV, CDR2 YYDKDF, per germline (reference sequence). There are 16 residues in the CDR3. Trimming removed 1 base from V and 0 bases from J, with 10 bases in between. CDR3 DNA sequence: TGTGCCACCAGCAGAGGAGGACAGTTCTCTGGAAACACCATATATTTT. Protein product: CATSRGGQFSGNTIYF.

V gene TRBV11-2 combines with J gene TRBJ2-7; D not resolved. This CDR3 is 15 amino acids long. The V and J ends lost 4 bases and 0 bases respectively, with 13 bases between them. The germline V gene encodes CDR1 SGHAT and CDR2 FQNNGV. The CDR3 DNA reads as TGTGCCAGCAGCTCAATTGACTCCTACTCCTACGAGCAGTACTTC. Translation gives CASSSIDSYSYEQYF.

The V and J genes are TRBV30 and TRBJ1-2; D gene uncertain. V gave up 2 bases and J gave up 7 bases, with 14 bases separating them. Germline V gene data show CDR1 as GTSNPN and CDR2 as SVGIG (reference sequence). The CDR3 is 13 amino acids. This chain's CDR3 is CAWSSTITSGYTF. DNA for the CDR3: TGTGCCTGGAGTTCGACTATTACAAGTGGCTACACCTTC.

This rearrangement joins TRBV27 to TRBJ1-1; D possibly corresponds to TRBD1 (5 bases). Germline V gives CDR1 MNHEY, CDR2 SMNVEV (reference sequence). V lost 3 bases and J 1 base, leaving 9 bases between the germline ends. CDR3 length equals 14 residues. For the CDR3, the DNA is TGTGCCAGCAGTTTCCAGGGAAGGAACACTGAAGCTTTCTTT. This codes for CASSFQGRNTEAFF.

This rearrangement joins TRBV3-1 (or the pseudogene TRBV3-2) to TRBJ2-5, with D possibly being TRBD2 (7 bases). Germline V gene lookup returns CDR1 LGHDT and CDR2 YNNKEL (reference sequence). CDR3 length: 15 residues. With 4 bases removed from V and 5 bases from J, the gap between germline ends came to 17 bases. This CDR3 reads CASSPGVGGPETQYF. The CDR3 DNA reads TGTGCCAGCAGCCCAGGAGTGGGGGGGCCGGAGACCCAGTACTTC.

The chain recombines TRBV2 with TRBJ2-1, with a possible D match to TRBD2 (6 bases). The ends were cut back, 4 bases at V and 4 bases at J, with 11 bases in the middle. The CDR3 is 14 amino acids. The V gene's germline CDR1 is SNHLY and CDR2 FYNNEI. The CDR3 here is CASSVAGTYNEQFF. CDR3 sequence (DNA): TGTGCCAGCAGTGTCGCGGGAACTTACAATGAGCAGTTCTTC.

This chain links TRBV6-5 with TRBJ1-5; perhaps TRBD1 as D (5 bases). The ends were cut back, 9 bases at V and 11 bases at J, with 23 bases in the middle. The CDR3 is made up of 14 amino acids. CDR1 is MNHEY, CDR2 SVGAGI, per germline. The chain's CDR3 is CASRSDTISTAQHF. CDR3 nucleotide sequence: TGTGCCAGTCGGTCGGACACCATATCAACGGCCCAGCATTTT.

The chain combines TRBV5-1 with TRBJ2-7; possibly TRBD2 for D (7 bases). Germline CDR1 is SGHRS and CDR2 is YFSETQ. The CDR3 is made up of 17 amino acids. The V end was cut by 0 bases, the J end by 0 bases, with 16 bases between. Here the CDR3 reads CASSLDSGGLLSYEQYF. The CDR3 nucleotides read TGCGCCAGCAGCTTGGATTCGGGGGGCCTACTCTCCTACGAGCAGTACTTC.

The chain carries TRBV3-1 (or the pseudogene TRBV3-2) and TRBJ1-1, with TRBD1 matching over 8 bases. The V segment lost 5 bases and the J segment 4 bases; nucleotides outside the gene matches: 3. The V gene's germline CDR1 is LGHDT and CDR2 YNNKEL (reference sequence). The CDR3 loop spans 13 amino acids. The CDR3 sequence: CASSTQGATEAFF. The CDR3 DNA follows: TGTGCCAGCAGCACCCAGGGGGCCACTGAAGCTTTCTTT.